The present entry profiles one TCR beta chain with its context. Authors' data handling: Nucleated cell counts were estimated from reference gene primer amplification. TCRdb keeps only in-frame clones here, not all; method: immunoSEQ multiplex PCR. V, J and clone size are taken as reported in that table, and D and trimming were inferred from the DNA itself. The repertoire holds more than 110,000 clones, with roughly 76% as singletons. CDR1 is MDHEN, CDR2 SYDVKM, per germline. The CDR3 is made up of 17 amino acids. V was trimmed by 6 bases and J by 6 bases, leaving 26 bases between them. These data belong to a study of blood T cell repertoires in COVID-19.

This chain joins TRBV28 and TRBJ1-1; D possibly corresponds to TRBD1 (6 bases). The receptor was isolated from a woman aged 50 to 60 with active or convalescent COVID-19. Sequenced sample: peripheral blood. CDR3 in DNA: TGTGCCAGCAGCATGCTGGGGGTGGGGGCGATTATCGCTGAAGCTTTCTTT. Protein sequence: CASSMLGVGAIIAEAFF.